A single sample gave rise to the 9 T cell receptor beta chains below, sequenced in a study of blood T cell repertoires in COVID-19 (dated by TCRdb to 2020 to 2021). Libraries were made using the immunoSEQ multiplex PCR assay. In TCRdb, the immuneACCESS table is reduced to in-frame sequences with V and J assigned. These tables do not hold every clone; where another copy was compared, an unresolved V gene accounts for under half, and the others remain unexplained. The table for this sample lists fewer than 150,000 clones; around 84% of them were counted only once. The top ten constitute about 8.1% of the sample. Sequencing was performed on peripheral blood. These receptor sequences come from a woman aged 40 to 50 with acute or convalescent COVID-19.

The CDR3 coding sequence is TGTGCCAGCAGCGTCGGACTGGGCTCTGGAAACACCATATATTTT. It yields the protein CASSVGLGSGNTIYF. This chain links TRBV9 with TRBJ1-3, with unresolved D. CDR3 size: 15 residues. V dropped 2 bases and J dropped 0 bases, with 9 bases sitting between them. Germline V gene sequence: CDR1 SGDLS, CDR2 YYNGEE.

This clone was observed once. V and J are TRBV3-1 (or the pseudogene TRBV3-2) and TRBJ1-2, with TRBD1 as a possible D gene (6 bases). CDR3 length: 14 residues. V gave up 2 bases and J gave up 8 bases, with 15 bases separating them. Germline V gene lookup returns CDR1 LGHDT and CDR2 YNNKEL (reference sequence). CDR3 in amino acids: CASSQNTGIGGYTF. In DNA, the CDR3 is TGTGCCAGCAGCCAAAATACAGGGATTGGGGGCTACACCTTC.

The chain carries TRBV5-8 and TRBJ1-6; D ambiguous. The V and J ends lost 7 bases and 0 bases respectively, with 11 bases between them. Germline V gene lookup returns CDR1 SGHTS and CDR2 YDEGEE. The CDR3 runs 15 residues. DNA of the CDR3: TGTGCCAGCTATCGGGGTAGCTCCTATAATTCACCCCTCCACTTT. This codes for CASYRGSSYNSPLHF.

This clone has a single count. This chain uses TRBV30 with TRBJ2-7; D is unclear. Germline V CDR1 and CDR2: GTSNPN, SVGIG (reference sequence). The V end was cut by 1 base, the J end by 3 bases, with 4 bases between. CDR3 length: 11 amino acids. Here the CDR3 DNA reads TGTGCCTGGAGTGATCTCTACGAGCAGTACTTC. Its protein is CAWSDLYEQYF.

V gene TRBV2 combines with J gene TRBJ1-4; D remains ambiguous. The V gene's germline CDR1 is SNHLY and CDR2 FYNNEI. This CDR3 has 13 residues. Trimming pared 6 bases from V and 8 bases from J, leaving 13 bases between. The CDR3 reads CASSRSSDEKLFF. DNA of the CDR3: TGTGCCAGCAGCCGATCGAGCGACGAAAAACTGTTTTTT.

The V call is TRBV7-8, the J call TRBJ2-7, with 9 bases matching TRBD1. CDR3 size: 15 residues. Trimming at V came to 1 base and at J to 2 bases, leaving 3 bases not matched to a gene. Germline V gene data show CDR1 as SGHVS and CDR2 as FQNEAQ. CDR3 in DNA: TGTGCCAGCAGCTTAGTCGGGACAGGGCCCTACGAGCAGTACTTC. This gives the protein CASSLVGTGPYEQYF.

The gene calls are TRBV5-1 and TRBJ1-6; 8 bases are shared with TRBD1. J lost 6 bases, V lost 4 bases, and 12 bases had no gene match. This CDR3 has 17 residues. Germline values: CDR1 SGHRS, CDR2 YFSETQ. DNA of the CDR3: TGCGCCAGCAGCCAAAAAGGTACAGGGGGTTCTAATTCACCCCTCCACTTT. This encodes CASSQKGTGGSNSPLHF.

The rearrangement joins TRBV5-1 to TRBJ2-5; possible D gene TRBD2, 7 bases. The CDR3 is 16 amino acids. Germline V gene sequence: CDR1 SGHRS, CDR2 YFSETQ. Trimming shortened V by 3 bases and J by 6 bases, and 21 bases separated the two germline ends. Here the CDR3 reads CASSSVRGASVQTQYF. Here the CDR3 DNA reads TGCGCCAGCAGCTCCGTTCGGGGGGCTAGCGTGCAGACCCAGTACTTC.

V is TRBV3-1 (or the pseudogene TRBV3-2) and J is TRBJ2-1; 9 bases agree with TRBD1. Germline values: CDR1 LGHDT, CDR2 YNNKEL (reference sequence). This CDR3 is built from 15 residues. J lost 7 bases, V lost 8 bases, and 12 bases had no gene match. In DNA, the CDR3 is TGTGCCAGCGAGCCTACAGGACAGGGGAGGAATGAGCAGTTCTTC. Protein sequence: CASEPTGQGRNEQFF.